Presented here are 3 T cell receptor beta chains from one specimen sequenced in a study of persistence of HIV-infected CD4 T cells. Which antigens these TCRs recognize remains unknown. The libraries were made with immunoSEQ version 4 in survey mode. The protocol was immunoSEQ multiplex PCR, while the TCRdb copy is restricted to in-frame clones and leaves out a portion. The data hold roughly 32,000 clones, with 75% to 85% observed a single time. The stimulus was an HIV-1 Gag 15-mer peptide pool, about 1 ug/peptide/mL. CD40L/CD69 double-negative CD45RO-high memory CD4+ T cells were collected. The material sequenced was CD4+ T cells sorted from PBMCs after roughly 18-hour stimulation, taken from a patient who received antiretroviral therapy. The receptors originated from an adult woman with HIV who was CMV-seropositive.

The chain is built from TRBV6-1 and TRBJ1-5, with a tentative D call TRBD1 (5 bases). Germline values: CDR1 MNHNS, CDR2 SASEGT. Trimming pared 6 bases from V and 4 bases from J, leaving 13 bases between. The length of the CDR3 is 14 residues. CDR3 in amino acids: CASRLAAGNQPQHF. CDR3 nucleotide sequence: TGTGCCAGCAGGCTAGCCGCAGGGAATCAGCCCCAGCATTTT.

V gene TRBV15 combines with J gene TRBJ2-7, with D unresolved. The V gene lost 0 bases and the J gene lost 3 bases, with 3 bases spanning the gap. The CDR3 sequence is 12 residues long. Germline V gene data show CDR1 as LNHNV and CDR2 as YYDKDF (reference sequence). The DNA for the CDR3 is TGTGCCACCAGCAGAGATCTCTACGAGCAGTACTTC. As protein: CATSRDLYEQYF.

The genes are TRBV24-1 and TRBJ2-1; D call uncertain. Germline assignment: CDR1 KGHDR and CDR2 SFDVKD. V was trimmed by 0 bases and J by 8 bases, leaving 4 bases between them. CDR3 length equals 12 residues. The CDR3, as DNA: TGTGCCACCAGTGATTTGAGGGATGAGCAGTTCTTC. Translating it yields CATSDLRDEQFF.